The clone carrying this T cell receptor beta chain was picked up one time. As yet, its antigen is unknown. The germline gives CDR1 SEHNR, CDR2 FQNEAQ (reference sequence). V gave up 9 bases and J gave up 3 bases, with 17 bases separating them. The CDR3 has 14 amino acids. The record originates from a study of CD8 T cells in Susac syndrome. Findings and caveats of the study: In its TCR sequencing and HLA analysis, the study acknowledged that the number of individuals was relatively small.

RNA, at about 0.45 to 1 ug, was reverse transcribed with random hexamers. Amplification of TCR beta CDR3 was carried out by immunoSEQ multiplex PCR, which covered 54 Vbeta and 13 Jbeta segments. From the immunoSEQ multiplex PCR reads, TCRdb called clonotypes with MiXCR, one entry per CDR3 protein. The sample consists of 100,000 to 150,000 distinct CDR3 sequences, around 75% of them appearing once. TCR beta sequences were obtained from blood CD8+ and CD4+ T cells. Purification of the CD8+ and CD4+ T cells relied on negative isolation, and TEMRA cells underwent FACS enrichment. The rearrangement links TRBV7-9 to TRBJ1-2, with D possibly matching TRBD1 (6 bases). The TCR originated in a human donor with multiple sclerosis. Sequencing input: CD8+ T cells from PBMCs. CDR3 nucleotide sequence: TGTGCCAGGGGATCCCTTCAGGGGCACTATGGCTACACCTTC. Its protein is CARGSLQGHYGYTF.